These 16 T cell receptor beta chains were all obtained from the same sample, sequenced in a study of blood T cell repertoires in COVID-19. Sequencing used immunoSEQ multiplex PCR; TCRdb keeps in-frame clones, though not all of them. The sample has tens of thousands of clones, 85% seen once. Sequenced: peripheral blood. The receptors stem from a man aged 50-60 years with acute or convalescent COVID-19.

CDR3 in amino acids: CAWSVSSTSTDTQYF. The CDR3 bases are TGTGCCTGGAGTGTTTCCTCAACTAGCACAGATACGCAGTATTTT. V gene TRBV30 combines with J gene TRBJ2-3; D ambiguous. CDR1 GTSNPN and CDR2 SVGIG come from the germline V gene (reference sequence). This CDR3 is 15 amino acids long. V was cut by 0 bases and J by 0 bases, with 10 bases left in between.

The CDR3 nucleotides read TGTGCCAGTATTCGGGACAGGGAGAACAATGAGCAGTTCTTC. Translation gives CASIRDRENNEQFF. V gene TRBV2 combines with J gene TRBJ2-1; 9 nucleotides line up with TRBD1. V lost 9 bases, J lost 5 bases, and 8 bases stayed unmatched. The CDR3 has 14 amino acids. Per germline, CDR1 SNHLY and CDR2 FYNNEI.

The DNA for the CDR3 is TGCGCCAGCAGTAGGGACAACATGAACACTGAAGCTTTCTTT. Protein sequence: CASSRDNMNTEAFF. The chain has TRBV10-1 and TRBJ1-1; D may be TRBD1 (6 bases). The CDR3 totals 14 residues. V lost 5 bases, J lost 0 bases, and 10 bases lay in between. Germline loops: CDR1 WNHNN, CDR2 SYGVQD (reference sequence).

The CDR3 sequence: CASSVRYSEKLFF. DNA of the CDR3: TGTGCCAGCAGTGTCCGTTACAGTGAAAAACTGTTTTTT. The V gene is TRBV27, the J gene TRBJ1-4; the D is unclear. The CDR3 is 13 amino acids. V gave up 5 bases and J gave up 7 bases, with 11 bases separating them. CDR1 is MNHEY, CDR2 SMNVEV, per germline (reference sequence).

CDR3: CASSFTSSYNEQFF. Here the CDR3 DNA reads TGTGCCAGCAGCTTCACCAGCTCCTACAATGAGCAGTTCTTC. The rearrangement joins TRBV7-3 to TRBJ2-1, with D unresolved. Per germline, CDR1 SGHTA and CDR2 FQGTGA. The CDR3 totals 14 residues. V was shortened by 3 bases and J by 0 bases, with 6 bases between the two germline ends.

This clone was observed many times. This chain connects TRBV12-3 or TRBV12-4 to TRBJ2-2, with D tentatively TRBD2 (6 bases). This CDR3 has 13 amino acids. V shed 6 bases and J shed 8 bases, with 13 bases lying between them. CDR3 in DNA: TGTGCCAGCAGGGTCAGACTAGAGGGGGAGCTGTTTTTT. Translated, it gives CASRVRLEGELFF.

The chain carries TRBV27 and TRBJ1-5; D gene ambiguous. Germline assignment: CDR1 MNHEY and CDR2 SMNVEV (reference sequence). The CDR3 is 13 amino acids. Trimming cost V 5 bases and J 5 bases, with 10 bases left between them. The CDR3 loop reads CASSTASHQPQHF. CDR3 in DNA: TGTGCCAGCAGTACAGCTTCCCATCAGCCCCAGCATTTT.

V is TRBV6-2 or TRBV6-3 and J is TRBJ2-3; possible D gene TRBD1, 6 bases. Per the germline V gene, CDR1 is MNHEY and CDR2 is SVGEGT. The V end was cut by 4 bases, the J end by 3 bases, with 14 bases between. The CDR3 is 15 residues long. The CDR3 reads CASSWGRGKTDTQYF. CDR3 sequence (DNA): TGTGCCAGCAGTTGGGGCAGGGGAAAAACAGATACGCAGTATTTT.

This clone has just one count. V usage is TRBV29-1 and J usage is TRBJ1-1; D gene uncertain. Germline V gene data show CDR1 as SQVTM and CDR2 as ANQGSEA. The CDR3 contains 10 residues. Deletions cut 4 bases from V and 3 bases from J, with 3 bases between. CDR3 nucleotide sequence: TGCAGCGTTGGAGACACTGAAGCTTTCTTT. Its protein is CSVGDTEAFF. Combining the CDR3 with reference TRBV29-1 and TRBJ1-1 gives the whole variable domain SAVISQKPSRDICQRGTSLTIQCQVDSQVTMMFWYRQQPGQSLTLIATANQGSEATYESGFVIDKFPISRPNLTFSTLTVSNMSPEDSSIYLCSVGDTEAFFGQGTRLTVV.

This sequence joins TRBV3-1 (or the pseudogene TRBV3-2) and TRBJ2-7, with 8 bases lining up with TRBD2. This CDR3 spans 15 amino acids. Germline lookup yields CDR1 LGHDT and CDR2 YNNKEL (reference sequence). J was trimmed by 0 bases and V by 5 bases; bases with no gene match: 6. The CDR3 DNA is TGTGCCAGCAGCGCGGGACTAGTGAGCTCCTACGAGCAGTACTTC. This translates into CASSAGLVSSYEQYF.

V is TRBV5-6 and J is TRBJ2-7; TRBD1 matches 8 bases. The CDR3 has 18 residues. Germline trimming cut 4 bases from V and 4 bases from J; bases unmatched to any gene: 19. The germline CDR1 and CDR2 sequences are SGHDT and YYEEEE. The CDR3 spells CASSGVGDRSLSGYEQYF. CDR3 in DNA: TGTGCCAGCAGCGGCGTGGGGGACAGGTCCCTGTCGGGGTACGAGCAGTACTTC.

The V gene is TRBV6-5, the J gene TRBJ1-2, with D perhaps TRBD1 (6 bases). Germline V gives CDR1 MNHEY, CDR2 SVGAGI. V was shortened by 0 bases and J by 8 bases, with 16 bases between the two germline ends. This CDR3 spans 15 amino acids. The CDR3 nucleotides are TGTGCCAGCAGTTACTCGAATACAGGGATCATAGGCTACACCTTC. Its protein product is CASSYSNTGIIGYTF.

This clone appeared a few times. The gene calls are TRBV3-1 (or the pseudogene TRBV3-2) and TRBJ2-7; perhaps TRBD1 as D (6 bases). The germline V gene has CDR1 LGHDT and CDR2 YNNKEL (reference sequence). V dropped 3 bases and J dropped 9 bases, with 12 bases sitting between them. The CDR3 length is 12 residues. The CDR3: CASSQSQGGQYF. CDR3 nucleotides: TGTGCCAGCAGCCAGTCACAGGGTGGGCAGTACTTC.

J is TRBJ2-7 and V is TRBV7-2; 9 bases agree with TRBD2. Germline values: CDR1 SGHTA, CDR2 FQGNSA. After removal of 3 bases from V and 0 bases from J, the junction contained 15 bases not matched to a gene. This CDR3 is built from 19 residues. This CDR3 is CASSFREMGGRAPSYEQYF. CDR3 nucleotides: TGTGCCAGCAGCTTTAGAGAGATGGGCGGGAGGGCGCCCTCCTACGAGCAGTACTTC.

The chain is built from TRBV12-3 or TRBV12-4 and TRBJ1-6, with TRBD1 identical over 10 bases. The length of the CDR3 is 13 residues. Trimming removed 3 bases from V and 12 bases from J; junction bases left unmatched: 2. This chain's CDR3 is CASSLGQGRPLHF. For the CDR3, the DNA is TGTGCCAGCAGTTTGGGACAGGGGCGACCCCTCCACTTT.

This clone occurred many times. The genes are TRBV6-2 or TRBV6-3 and TRBJ2-3; D uncertain. V dropped 2 bases and J dropped 4 bases, with 4 bases sitting between them. The CDR3 spans 12 residues. Per the germline V gene, CDR1 is MNHEY and CDR2 is SVGEGT. Here the CDR3 DNA reads TGTGCCAGCAGTTACCATCCAGATACGCAGTATTTT. Its translation is CASSYHPDTQYF.